This section outlines one T cell receptor beta chain sequence together with its context. The junction departs from the called germline gene at one end, perhaps through a read error. The germline gives CDR1 KGHDR, CDR2 SFDVKD. The CDR3 loop spans 13 amino acids. How the authors handled the data: Amplification with reference gene primers provided the estimates of nucleated cell counts. Repertoires were generated with immunoSEQ multiplex PCR, while TCRdb's copy carries only in-frame clones and drops some. V and J calls plus clone size are reproduced from that table; the DNA served to infer D and trimming. The sample includes about 380,000 clones, 85% of them seen just once. This entry is derived from a study of blood T cell repertoires in COVID-19. In the study overall: The study drew acute and convalescent COVID-19 samples from the United States, Italy and Spain. PBMCs, B-cell-depleted T cells, or T cells were the source of the cDNA or gDNA that made up the material.

What was sequenced was peripheral blood. The receptor was isolated from a young woman with acute or convalescent COVID-19. This chain links TRBV24-1 with TRBJ1-2; D not certain. Here the CDR3 DNA reads TGTGCCACCACTGATCAAAAGGAGTATGGCTACACCTTC. This codes for CATTDQKEYGYTF.